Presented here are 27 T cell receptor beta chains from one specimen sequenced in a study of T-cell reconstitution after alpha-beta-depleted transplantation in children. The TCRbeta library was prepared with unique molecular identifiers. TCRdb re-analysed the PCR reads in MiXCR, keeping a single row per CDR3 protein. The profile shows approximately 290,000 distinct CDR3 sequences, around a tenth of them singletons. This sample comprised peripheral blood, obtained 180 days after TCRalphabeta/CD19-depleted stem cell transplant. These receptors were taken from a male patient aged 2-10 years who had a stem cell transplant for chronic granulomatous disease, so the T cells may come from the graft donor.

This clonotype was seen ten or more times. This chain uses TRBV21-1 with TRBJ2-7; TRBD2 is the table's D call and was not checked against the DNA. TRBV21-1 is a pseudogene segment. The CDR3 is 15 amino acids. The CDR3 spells CASSNLAGGSYEQYF. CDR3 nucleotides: TGTGCCAGCAGCAATCTAGCGGGGGGGTCCTACGAGCAGTACTTC.

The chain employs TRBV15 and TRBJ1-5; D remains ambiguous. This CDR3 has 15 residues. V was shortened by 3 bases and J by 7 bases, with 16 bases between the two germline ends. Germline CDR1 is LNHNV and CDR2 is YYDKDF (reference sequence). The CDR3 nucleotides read TGTGCCACCAGCAGTTGGGGAGGGTTAGGCCAGCCCCAGCATTTT. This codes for CATSSWGGLGQPQHF.

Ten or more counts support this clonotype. The CDR3: CASSFRATEYNEQFF. CDR3 DNA sequence: TGTGCCAGCAGCTTCCGAGCGACCGAATACAATGAGCAGTTCTTC. The chain employs TRBV11-2 and TRBJ2-1; D is unclear. V lost 3 bases to trimming and J lost 4 bases, with 13 bases between them. CDR1 SGHAT and CDR2 FQNNGV come from the germline V gene. The length of the CDR3 is 15 residues. The full variable domain, its missing parts supplied by reference TRBV11-2 and TRBJ2-1, is EAGVAQSPRYKIIEKRQSVAFWCNPISGHATLYWYQQILGQGPKLLIQFQNNGVVDDSQLPKDRFSAERLKGVDSTLKIQPAKLEDSAVYLCASSFRATEYNEQFFGPGTRLTVL.

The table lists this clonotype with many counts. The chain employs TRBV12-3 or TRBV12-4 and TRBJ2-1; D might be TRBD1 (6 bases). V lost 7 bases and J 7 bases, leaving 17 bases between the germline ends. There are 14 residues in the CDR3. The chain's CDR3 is CASTWDNRANEQFF. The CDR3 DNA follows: TGTGCCAGCACTTGGGATAACAGGGCGAATGAGCAGTTCTTC.

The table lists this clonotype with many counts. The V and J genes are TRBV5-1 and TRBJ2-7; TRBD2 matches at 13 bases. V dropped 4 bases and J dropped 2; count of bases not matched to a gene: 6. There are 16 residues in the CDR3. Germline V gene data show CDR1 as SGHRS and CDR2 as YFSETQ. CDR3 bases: TGCGCCAGCAGCCCGGGACTAGCGGGGACGGCCTACGAGCAGTACTTC. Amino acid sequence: CASSPGLAGTAYEQYF. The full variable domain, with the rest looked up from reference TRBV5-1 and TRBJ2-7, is KAGVTQTPRYLIKTRGQQVTLSCSPISGHRSVSWYQQTPGQGLQFLFEYFSETQRNKGNFPGRFSGRQFSNSRSEMNVSTLELGDSALYLCASSPGLAGTAYEQYFGPGTRLTVT.

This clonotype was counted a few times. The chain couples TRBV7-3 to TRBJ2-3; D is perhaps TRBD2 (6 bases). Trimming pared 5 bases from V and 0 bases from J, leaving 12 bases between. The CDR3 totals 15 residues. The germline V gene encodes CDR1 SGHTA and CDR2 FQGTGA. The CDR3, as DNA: TGTGCCAGCAGCGAGTTGAGCGGGAGCACAGATACGCAGTATTTT. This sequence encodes CASSELSGSTDTQYF.

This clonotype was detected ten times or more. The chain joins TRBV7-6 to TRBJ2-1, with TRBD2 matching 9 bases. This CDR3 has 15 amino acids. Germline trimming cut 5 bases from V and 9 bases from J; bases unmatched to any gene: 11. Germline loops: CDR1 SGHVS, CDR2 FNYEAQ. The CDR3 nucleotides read TGTGCCAGCAGCCACGCGGATAGCGGGAGATCTGAGCAGTTCTTC. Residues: CASSHADSGRSEQFF. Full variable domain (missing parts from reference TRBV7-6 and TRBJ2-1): GAGVSQSPRYKVTKRGQDVALRCDPISGHVSLYWYRQALGQGPEFLTYFNYEAQQDKSGLPNDRFSAERPEGSISTLTIQRTEQRDSAMYRCASSHADSGRSEQFFGPGTRLTVL.

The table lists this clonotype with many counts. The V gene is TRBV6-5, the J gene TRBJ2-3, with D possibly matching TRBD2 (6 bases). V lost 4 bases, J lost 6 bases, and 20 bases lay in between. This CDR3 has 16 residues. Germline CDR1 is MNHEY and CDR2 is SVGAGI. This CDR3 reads CASSSTGLYTKDTQYF. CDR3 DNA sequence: TGTGCCAGCAGTTCCACGGGACTGTACACTAAGGATACGCAGTATTTT.

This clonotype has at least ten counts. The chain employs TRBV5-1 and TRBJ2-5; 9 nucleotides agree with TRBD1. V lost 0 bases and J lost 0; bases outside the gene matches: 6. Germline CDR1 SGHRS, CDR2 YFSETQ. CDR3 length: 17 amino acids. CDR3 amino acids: CASSLEVWDRDQETQYF. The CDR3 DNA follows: TGCGCCAGCAGCTTGGAAGTTTGGGACAGGGACCAAGAGACCCAGTACTTC.

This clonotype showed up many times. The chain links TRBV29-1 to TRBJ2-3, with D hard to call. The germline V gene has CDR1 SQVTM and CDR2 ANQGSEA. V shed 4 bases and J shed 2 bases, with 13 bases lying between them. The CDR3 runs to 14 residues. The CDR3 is CSVVSPVTTDTQYF. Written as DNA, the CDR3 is TGCAGCGTTGTAAGTCCCGTGACCACAGATACGCAGTATTTT.

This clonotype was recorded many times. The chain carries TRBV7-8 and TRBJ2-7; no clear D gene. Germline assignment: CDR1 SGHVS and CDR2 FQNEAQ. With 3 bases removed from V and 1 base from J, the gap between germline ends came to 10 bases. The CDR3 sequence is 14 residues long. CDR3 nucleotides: TGTGCCAGCAGCTTTATGGCCGTATCCTACGAGCAGTACTTC. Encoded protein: CASSFMAVSYEQYF.

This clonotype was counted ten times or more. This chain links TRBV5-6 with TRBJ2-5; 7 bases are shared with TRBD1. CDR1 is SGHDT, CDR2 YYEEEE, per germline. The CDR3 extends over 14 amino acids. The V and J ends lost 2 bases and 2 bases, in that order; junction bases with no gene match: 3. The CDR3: CASSLLRGQETQYF. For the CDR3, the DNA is TGTGCCAGCAGCTTACTCAGGGGGCAAGAGACCCAGTACTTC.

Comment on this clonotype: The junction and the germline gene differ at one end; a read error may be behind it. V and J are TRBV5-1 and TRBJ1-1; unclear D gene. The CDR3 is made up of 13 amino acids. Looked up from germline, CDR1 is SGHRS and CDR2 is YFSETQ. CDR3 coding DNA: TGCGCCATCAGCTTGGCCGAGTCGGGAGAAGCGTTCTTT. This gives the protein CAISLAESGEAFF. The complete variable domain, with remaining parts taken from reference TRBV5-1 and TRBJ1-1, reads KAGVTQTPRYLIKTRGQQVTLSCSPISGHRSVSWYQQTPGQGLQFLFEYFSETQRNKGNFPGRFSGRQFSNSRSEMNVSTLELGDSALYLCAISLAESGEAFFGQGTRLTVV.

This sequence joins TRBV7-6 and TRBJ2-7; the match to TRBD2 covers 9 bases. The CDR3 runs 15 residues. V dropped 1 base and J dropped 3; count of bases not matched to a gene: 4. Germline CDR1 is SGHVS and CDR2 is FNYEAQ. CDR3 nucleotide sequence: TGTGCCAGCAGCTTAGGGGCTAGCGGGATCTACGAGCAGTACTTC. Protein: CASSLGASGIYEQYF.

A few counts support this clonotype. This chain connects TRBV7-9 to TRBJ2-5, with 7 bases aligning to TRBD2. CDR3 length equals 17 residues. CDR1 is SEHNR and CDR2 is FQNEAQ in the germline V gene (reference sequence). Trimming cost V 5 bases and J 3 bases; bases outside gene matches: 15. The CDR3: CASSTRLTSVIEETQYF. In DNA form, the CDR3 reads TGTGCCAGCAGCACCCGACTAACTAGCGTAATCGAAGAGACCCAGTACTTC.

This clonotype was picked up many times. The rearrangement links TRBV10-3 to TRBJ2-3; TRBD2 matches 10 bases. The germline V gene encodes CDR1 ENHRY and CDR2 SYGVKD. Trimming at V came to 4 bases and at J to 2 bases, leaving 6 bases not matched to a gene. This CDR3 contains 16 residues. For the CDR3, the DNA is TGTGCCATCAGTGGGCTAGCGGGGGCCTACACAGATACGCAGTATTTT. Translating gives CAISGLAGAYTDTQYF.

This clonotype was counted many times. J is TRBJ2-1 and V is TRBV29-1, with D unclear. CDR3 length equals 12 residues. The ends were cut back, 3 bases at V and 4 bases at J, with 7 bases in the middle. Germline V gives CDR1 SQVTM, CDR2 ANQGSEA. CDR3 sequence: CSVDFGYNEQFF. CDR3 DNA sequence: TGCAGCGTTGATTTCGGTTACAATGAGCAGTTCTTC.

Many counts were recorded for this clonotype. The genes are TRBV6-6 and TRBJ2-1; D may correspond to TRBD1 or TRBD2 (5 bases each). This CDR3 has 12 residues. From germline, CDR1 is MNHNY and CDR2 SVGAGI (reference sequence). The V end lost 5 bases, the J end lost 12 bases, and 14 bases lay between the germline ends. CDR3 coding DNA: TGTGCCAGCAGTCCCCCCGGGACGAGGCAGTTCTTC. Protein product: CASSPPGTRQFF.

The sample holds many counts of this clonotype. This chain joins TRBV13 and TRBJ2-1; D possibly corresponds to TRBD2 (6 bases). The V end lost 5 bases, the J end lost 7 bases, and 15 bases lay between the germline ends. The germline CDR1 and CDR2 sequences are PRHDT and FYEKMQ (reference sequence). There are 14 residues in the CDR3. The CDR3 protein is CASSPPGVWNEQFF. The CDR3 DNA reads TGTGCCAGCAGCCCCCCGGGGGTTTGGAATGAGCAGTTCTTC. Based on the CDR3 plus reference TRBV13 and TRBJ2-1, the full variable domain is AAGVIQSPRHLIKEKRETATLKCYPIPRHDTVYWYQQGPGQDPQFLISFYEKMQSDKGSIPDRFSAQQFSDYHSELNMSSLELGDSALYFCASSPPGVWNEQFFGPGTRLTVL.

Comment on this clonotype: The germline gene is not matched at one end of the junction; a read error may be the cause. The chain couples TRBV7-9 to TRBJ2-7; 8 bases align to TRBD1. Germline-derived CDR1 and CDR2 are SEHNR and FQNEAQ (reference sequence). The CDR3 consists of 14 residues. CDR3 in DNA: TGTGCCAGGAGCTTCGGGACAGGAACCTACGAGCAGTACTTC. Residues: CARSFGTGTYEQYF.

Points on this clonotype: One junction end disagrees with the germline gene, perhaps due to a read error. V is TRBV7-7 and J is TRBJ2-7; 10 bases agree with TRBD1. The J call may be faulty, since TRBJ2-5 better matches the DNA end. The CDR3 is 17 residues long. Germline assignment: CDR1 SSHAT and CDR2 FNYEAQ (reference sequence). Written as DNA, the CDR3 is TGTGCTAGCAGCTTAGCCTCCGGGACAGGGGTTTTGGAGACCCAGTACTTC. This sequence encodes CASSLASGTGVLETQYF.

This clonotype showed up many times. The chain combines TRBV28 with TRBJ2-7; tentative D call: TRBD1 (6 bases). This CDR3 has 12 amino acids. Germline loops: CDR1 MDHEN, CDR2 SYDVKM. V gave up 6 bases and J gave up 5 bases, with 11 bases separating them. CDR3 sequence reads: CASSPNRDEQYF. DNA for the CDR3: TGTGCCAGCAGCCCCAACAGGGACGAGCAGTACTTC.

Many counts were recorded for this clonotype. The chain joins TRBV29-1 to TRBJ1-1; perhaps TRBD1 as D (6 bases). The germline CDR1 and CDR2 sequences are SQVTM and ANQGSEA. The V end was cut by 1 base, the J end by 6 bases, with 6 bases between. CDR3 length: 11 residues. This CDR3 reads CSVEAGAEAFF. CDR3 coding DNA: TGCAGCGTTGAAGCAGGGGCTGAAGCTTTCTTT.

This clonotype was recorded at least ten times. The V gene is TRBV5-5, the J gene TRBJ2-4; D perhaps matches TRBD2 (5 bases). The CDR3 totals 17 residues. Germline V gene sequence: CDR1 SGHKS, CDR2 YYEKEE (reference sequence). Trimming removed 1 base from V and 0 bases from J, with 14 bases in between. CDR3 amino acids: CASSLSTGSLAKNIQYF. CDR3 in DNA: TGTGCCAGCAGCTTGAGTACGGGGTCCTTAGCCAAAAACATTCAGTACTTC.

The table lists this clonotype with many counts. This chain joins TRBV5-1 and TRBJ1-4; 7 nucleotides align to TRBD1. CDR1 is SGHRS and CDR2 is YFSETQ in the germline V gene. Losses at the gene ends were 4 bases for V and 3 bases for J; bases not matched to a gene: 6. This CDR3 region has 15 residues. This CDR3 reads CASSGGGQPNEKLFF. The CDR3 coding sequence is TGCGCCAGCAGCGGAGGGGGACAGCCTAATGAAAAACTGTTTTTT.

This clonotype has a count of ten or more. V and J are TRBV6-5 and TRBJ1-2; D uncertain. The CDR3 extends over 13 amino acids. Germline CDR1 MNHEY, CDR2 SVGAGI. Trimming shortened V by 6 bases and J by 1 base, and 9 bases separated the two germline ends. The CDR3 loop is CASSSNHNYGYTF. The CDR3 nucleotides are TGTGCCAGCAGCTCCAACCATAACTATGGCTACACCTTC.

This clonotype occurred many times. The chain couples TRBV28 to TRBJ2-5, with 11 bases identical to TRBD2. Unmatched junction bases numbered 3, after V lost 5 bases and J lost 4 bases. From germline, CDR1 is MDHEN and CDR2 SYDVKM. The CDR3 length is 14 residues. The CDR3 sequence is CASSLAGGIETQYF. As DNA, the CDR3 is TGTGCCAGCAGTCTAGCGGGAGGAATAGAGACCCAGTACTTC.